Listed below are T cell receptor beta chains from one sample, sequenced in a study of T cells in Graves' hyperthyroidism and ophthalmopathy. TCRdb used MiXCR to reprocess the multiplex PCR reads, holding one entry per CDR3 protein. The sample gives some 740,000 distinct CDR3 sequences, less than 15% of which show up once; roughly 10% is in the top ten. Source material: blood. The receptor set was obtained from a woman aged 18-35 years with Graves' hyperthyroidism. Each CDR3 is given with its conserved first and last residue. D genes are given only for firm matches. The size of a clone is reported for some rows only, either as once, few or many, or as a class for expanded clones.

CASSYSPGQGYEQYF,TGTGCCAGCAGTTACTCTCCGGGACAGGGGTACGAGCAGTACTTC,TRBV6-5,TRBJ2-7,many,TRBD1
CASSAGARPDYEQYF,TGTGCCAGCAGCGCGGGGGCCAGGCCAGACTACGAGCAGTACTTC,TRBV9,TRBJ2-7,many,NA
CASRNTRAYVGGYTF,TGTGCCAGCAGGAATACAAGGGCTTACGTGGGTGGCTACACCTTC,TRBV28,TRBJ1-2,NA,NA
CATSSGEGVETQYF,TGTGCCACCAGTTCAGGCGAAGGGGTTGAGACCCAGTACTTC,TRBV24-1,TRBJ2-5,NA,NA
CASSLAGTSTEAFF,TGTGCCAGCAGCTTAGCCGGGACAAGCACTGAAGCTTTCTTT,TRBV7-9,TRBJ1-1,NA,NA
CSVEDGPQLAGSSYNEQFF,TGCAGCGTTGAAGATGGGCCCCAACTAGCGGGAAGCTCCTACAATGAGCAGTTCTTC,TRBV29-1,TRBJ2-1,many,TRBD2
CASSSRARGVTQYF,TGTGCCAGTAGTAGCCGGGCCCGGGGAGTGACCCAGTACTTC,TRBV19,TRBJ2-5,NA,NA
CASSYRDRFNGELFF,TGTGCCAGCAGTTACCGGGACAGGTTTAACGGGGAGCTGTTTTTT,TRBV2,TRBJ2-2,many,TRBD1
CASRRVGLAGDNEQFF,TGTGCCAGCAGGCGGGTCGGACTAGCGGGAGATAATGAGCAGTTCTTC,TRBV3-1,TRBJ2-1,NA,TRBD2
CASSTIEDPPFSQPQHF,TGTGCCAGTAGTACGATTGAGGATCCCCCCTTTTCTCAGCCCCAGCATTTT,TRBV19,TRBJ1-5,NA,NA
CASSPESGRRNEQFF,TGTGCCAGCTCACCAGAAAGCGGGAGGCGCAATGAGCAGTTCTTC,TRBV18,TRBJ2-1,many,TRBD2
CASSYRGPTEAFF,TGTGCCAGCAGTTATCGAGGGCCCACTGAAGCTTTCTTT,TRBV6-5,TRBJ1-1,many,NA
CASSLSTTGIEQYF,TGTGCCAGCAGTTTATCCACGACAGGGATCGAGCAGTACTTC,TRBV27,TRBJ2-7,NA,TRBD1
CASSLGGGYYGYTF,TGTGCCAGCAGCTTAGGCGGGGGCTACTATGGCTACACCTTC,TRBV11-3,TRBJ1-2,many,NA
CASSYLTSRGEQFF,TGTGCCAGCAGCTATCTCACGTCCAGGGGCGAGCAGTTCTTC,TRBV7-9,TRBJ2-1,many,NA
CAISTGQGTQETQYF,TGTGCCATCAGTACGGGACAGGGGACGCAAGAGACCCAGTACTTC,TRBV10-3,TRBJ2-5,NA,TRBD1
CSARDPRSTGELFF,TGCAGTGCTAGAGATCCTAGGAGCACCGGGGAGCTGTTTTTT,TRBV20-1,TRBJ2-2,few,NA
CASSPRQGTLNYGYTF,TGTGCCAGCAGTCCGCGACAGGGAACGCTGAACTATGGCTACACCTTC,TRBV27,TRBJ1-2,many,TRBD1
CSARVTSIGEQFF,TGCAGTGCTAGAGTGACTAGTATCGGTGAGCAGTTCTTC,TRBV20-1,TRBJ2-1,few,NA
CASSFYRVEETQYF,TGTGCCAGCAGCTTTTATAGGGTCGAAGAGACCCAGTACTTC,TRBV7-2,TRBJ2-5,many,NA
CASSPLGYGQYF,TGTGCCAGCTCACCATTGGGCTACGGGCAGTACTTC,TRBV18,TRBJ2-7,NA,NA
CASSYSETGSYNEQFF,TGTGCCAGCAGTTACTCAGAAACAGGCTCCTACAATGAGCAGTTCTTC,TRBV6-5,TRBJ2-1,few,NA
CASSWDRVTRITEAFF,TGTGCCAGCAGCTGGGACAGGGTTACGCGCATCACTGAAGCTTTCTTT,TRBV5-5,TRBJ1-1,many,TRBD1
CASSLIAGGSSAKNIQYF,TGTGCCAGCAGTTTAATAGCGGGAGGGAGCTCAGCCAAAAACATTCAGTACTTC,TRBV28,TRBJ2-4,many,TRBD2
CASSSWKYEQYF,TGTGCCAGCAGCTCCTGGAAGTACGAGCAGTACTTC,TRBV7-2,TRBJ2-7,few,NA
CASSPETFMTQYF,TGTGCCAGCAGCCCAGAAACCTTTATGACCCAGTACTTC,TRBV7-2,TRBJ2-5,few,NA
CSARGTSGHLSSYNEQFF,TGCAGTGCTAGAGGGACTAGCGGGCATCTGAGCTCCTACAATGAGCAGTTCTTC,TRBV20-1,TRBJ2-1,many,TRBD2
CASSLAGVTEAFF,TGTGCCAGCAGTTTGGCGGGGGTGACTGAAGCTTTCTTT,TRBV12-3/TRBV12-4,TRBJ1-1,many,NA
CATRWTGDHYEQYF,TGTGCCACCCGATGGACAGGGGACCACTACGAGCAGTACTTC,TRBV2,TRBJ2-7,many,TRBD1
CATSSDHFGGSGELFF,TGTGCCACCAGCAGTGACCACTTCGGGGGTTCCGGGGAGCTGTTTTTT,TRBV15,TRBJ2-2,NA,NA
CASSFTGGEDEQFF,TGTGCCAGCAGCTTCACGGGAGGAGAGGATGAGCAGTTCTTC,TRBV14,TRBJ2-1,NA,TRBD2
CASCQGAEAFF,TGTGCCAGCTGCCAAGGGGCTGAAGCTTTCTTT,TRBV7-9,TRBJ1-1,few,NA
CASSSRLAKGGNEQFF,TGTGCCAGCAGCTCTCGACTAGCCAAAGGGGGCAATGAGCAGTTCTTC,TRBV28,TRBJ2-1,many,NA
CASSPSPGVNGELFF,TGTGCCAGCTCACCGAGCCCCGGGGTCAACGGGGAGCTGTTTTTT,TRBV18,TRBJ2-2,few,NA
CASSSSGGPYNEQFF,TGTGCCAGCAGCTCATCAGGGGGTCCCTACAATGAGCAGTTCTTC,TRBV11-2,TRBJ2-1,many,TRBD1
CASSLRAGFAQETQYF,TGCGCCAGCAGCTTGAGGGCAGGGTTTGCGCAAGAGACCCAGTACTTC,TRBV5-1,TRBJ2-5,NA,NA
CASTDGLADNQETQYF,TGTGCCAGCACCGACGGACTAGCAGATAACCAAGAGACCCAGTACTTC,TRBV6-2/TRBV6-3,TRBJ2-5,many,TRBD2